The 26 T cell receptor beta chains reported below all come from one sample, sequenced in a study of blood T cell repertoires in COVID-19. Sequencing was performed with immunoSEQ multiplex PCR; in TCRdb, only in-frame clones are kept and a portion is missing. The table shows approximately 240,000 clones, with just under 85% occurring only once. The sample consisted of peripheral blood. Every receptor here comes from an older woman with active or convalescent COVID-19.

The chain employs TRBV19 and TRBJ1-1; D is possibly TRBD1 (6 bases). This CDR3 spans 16 amino acids. Trimming shortened V by 4 bases and J by 0 bases, and 15 bases separated the two germline ends. CDR1 and CDR2 (germline): LNHDA, SQIVND (reference sequence). As DNA, the CDR3 is TGTGCCAGTAGTAACCCCCGACAGGCTCTGAACACTGAAGCTTTCTTT. This encodes CASSNPRQALNTEAFF.

This chain connects TRBV3-1 (or the pseudogene TRBV3-2) to TRBJ1-4, with TRBD1 matching 10 bases. V dropped 4 bases and J dropped 10; count of bases not matched to a gene: 6. CDR1 is LGHDT, CDR2 YNNKEL, per germline (reference sequence). The CDR3 contains 14 residues. The CDR3 protein is CASSLAGQGIKLFF. The CDR3 coding sequence is TGTGCCAGCAGCCTCGCGGGACAGGGGATAAAACTGTTTTTT.

V and J are TRBV19 and TRBJ2-1, with TRBD2 matching 12 bases. This CDR3 contains 20 residues. The V segment lost 7 bases and the J segment 6 bases; nucleotides outside the gene matches: 22. CDR1 and CDR2 from the germline V gene are LNHDA and SQIVND (reference sequence). The CDR3 DNA follows: TGTGCCAGTACCTCACTAGCGGGAGGCTCTTTTCGGTTTGACCCCAATGAGCAGTTCTTC. This sequence encodes CASTSLAGGSFRFDPNEQFF. Looking up the rest from reference TRBV19 and TRBJ2-1 gives the full variable domain: DGGITQSPKYLFRKEGQNVTLSCEQNLNHDAMYWYRQDPGQGLRLIYYSQIVNDFQKGDIAEGYSVSREKKESFPLTVTSAQKNPTAFYLCASTSLAGGSFRFDPNEQFFGPGTRLTVL.

This rearrangement joins TRBV30 to TRBJ1-1; D perhaps matches TRBD1 (5 bases). CDR1 is GTSNPN and CDR2 is SVGIG in the germline V gene (reference sequence). There are 16 residues in the CDR3. Between the trimmed V and J ends, which lost 4 bases and 1 base, there was a span of 19 bases. The CDR3 coding sequence is TGTGCCTGGACCTCAGGGAGGGGACCCTCGAACACTGAAGCTTTCTTT. Protein: CAWTSGRGPSNTEAFF.

The V and J genes are TRBV30 and TRBJ2-7; 7 nucleotides align to TRBD2. Germline lookup yields CDR1 GTSNPN and CDR2 SVGIG (reference sequence). The CDR3 consists of 12 residues. Trimming cost V 7 bases and J 4 bases; bases outside gene matches: 7. CDR3 bases: TGTGCCTCAACGCGGGGGTCGTACGAGCAGTACTTC. As protein: CASTRGSYEQYF.

The chain is built from TRBV9 and TRBJ1-5; D not certain. V was clipped by 0 bases and J by 0 bases, with 4 bases between them. The CDR3 is made up of 14 amino acids. CDR1 and CDR2 (germline): SGDLS, YYNGEE. Here the CDR3 reads CASSVGHSNQPQHF. In DNA, the CDR3 is TGTGCCAGCAGCGTAGGGCATAGCAATCAGCCCCAGCATTTT.

This clone was recorded at least ten times. The gene calls are TRBV9 and TRBJ2-7; 8 bases are shared with TRBD1. V shed 4 bases, J shed 5 bases, and the junction held 2 bases outside the gene matches. This CDR3 has 12 residues. The germline gives CDR1 SGDLS, CDR2 YYNGEE. Written as DNA, the CDR3 is TGTGCCAGCAGCCCAGGGGGCGACGAGCAGTACTTC. Encoded protein: CASSPGGDEQYF. Full variable domain (outside the CDR3, taken from reference TRBV9 and TRBJ2-7): DSGVTQTPKHLITATGQRVTLRCSPRSGDLSVYWYQQSLDQGLQFLIQYYNGEERAKGNILERFSAQQFPDLHSELNLSSLELGDSALYFCASSPGGDEQYFGPGTRLTVT.

The chain carries TRBV9 and TRBJ1-3; D call uncertain. The CDR3 loop spans 13 amino acids. V was pared by 3 bases and J by 4 bases, with 8 bases between. Germline V gene sequence: CDR1 SGDLS, CDR2 YYNGEE. The CDR3 reads CASSAPVGNTIYF. The CDR3 DNA follows: TGTGCCAGCAGCGCCCCTGTCGGAAACACCATATATTTT.

This clone appeared once. This rearrangement joins TRBV6-1 to TRBJ2-3; 9 bases match TRBD2. Germline trimming cut 0 bases from V and 6 bases from J; bases unmatched to any gene: 10. The CDR3 contains 17 residues. Germline CDR1 is MNHNS and CDR2 is SASEGT. CDR3 nucleotide sequence: TGTGCCAGCAGTGAAGCCCAGACTAGCGGCTTCAGGGATACGCAGTATTTT. Protein product: CASSEAQTSGFRDTQYF.

This clone was seen only once. The CDR3 spells CASSYGQGSDTQYF. The DNA for the CDR3 is TGTGCCAGCAGTTATGGACAGGGCTCAGATACGCAGTATTTT. The rearrangement joins TRBV2 to TRBJ2-3; 8 positions agree with TRBD1. The V gene end was trimmed by 5 bases and the J gene end by 4 bases; junction bases not matched to a gene: 5. The length of the CDR3 is 14 residues. The V gene's germline CDR1 is SNHLY and CDR2 FYNNEI.

The rearrangement joins TRBV29-1 to TRBJ2-3; weak D call: TRBD2 (6 bases). The CDR3 has 13 amino acids. Trimming took off 7 bases at V and 0 bases at J, with 11 bases between the two ends. The germline V gene has CDR1 SQVTM and CDR2 ANQGSEA. The CDR3 reads CSGTGTSTDTQYF. DNA for the CDR3: TGCAGCGGGACCGGGACTAGCACAGATACGCAGTATTTT.

The genes are TRBV24-1 and TRBJ2-5; TRBD2 matches at 12 bases. Trimming at V came to 2 bases and at J to 2 bases, leaving 5 bases not matched to a gene. CDR1 is KGHDR and CDR2 is SFDVKD in the germline V gene. The CDR3 covers 17 residues. The CDR3 loop reads CATSDWGLAGGQETQYF. CDR3 nucleotides: TGTGCCACCAGTGATTGGGGCCTAGCGGGAGGGCAAGAGACCCAGTACTTC.

The chain employs TRBV18 and TRBJ1-5; weak D call: TRBD1 (6 bases). The germline V gene has CDR1 KGHSH and CDR2 LQKENI. V dropped 3 bases and J dropped 6 bases, with 18 bases sitting between them. This CDR3 comprises 16 residues. The DNA for the CDR3 is TGTGCCAGCTCACCCAGCGGGGGAGGAGGGGGTCAGCCCCAGCATTTT. The encoded protein is CASSPSGGGGGQPQHF.

J is TRBJ2-3 and V is TRBV27; tentatively, D is TRBD2 (6 bases). Per germline, CDR1 MNHEY and CDR2 SMNVEV (reference sequence). The V gene lost 5 bases and the J gene lost 0 bases, with 15 bases spanning the gap. The CDR3 has 16 amino acids. The CDR3 bases are TGTGCCAGCAGTCAGACCGGGAGACCGAGCACAGATACGCAGTATTTT. Translating gives CASSQTGRPSTDTQYF.

This sequence joins TRBV13 and TRBJ1-4; 11 nucleotides agree with TRBD1. V was clipped by 5 bases and J by 6 bases; unmatched bases: 2. CDR3 size: 14 residues. Germline values: CDR1 PRHDT, CDR2 FYEKMQ (reference sequence). CDR3 residues: CASSRTGGYEKLFF. The DNA for the CDR3 is TGTGCCAGCAGCCGGACAGGGGGCTATGAAAAACTGTTTTTT.

V is TRBV7-9 and J is TRBJ2-1; D perhaps matches TRBD2 (5 bases). From germline, CDR1 is SEHNR and CDR2 FQNEAQ (reference sequence). The V end lost 5 bases, the J end lost 10 bases, and 9 bases lay between the germline ends. The CDR3 length is 11 residues. The CDR3 reads CASSRGAEQFF. CDR3 sequence (DNA): TGTGCCAGCAGCCGGGGTGCGGAGCAGTTCTTC. The full variable domain, its missing parts supplied by reference TRBV7-9 and TRBJ2-1, is DTGVSQNPRHKITKRGQNVTFRCDPISEHNRLYWYRQTLGQGPEFLTYFQNEAQLEKSRLLSDRFSAERPKGSFSTLEIQRTEQGDSAMYLCASSRGAEQFFGPGTRLTVL.

The chain joins TRBV6-5 to TRBJ1-2; D is unresolved. The CDR3 extends over 16 amino acids. The ends were cut back, 2 bases at V and 6 bases at J, with 19 bases in the middle. Germline CDR1 and CDR2: MNHEY and SVGAGI. The CDR3 region is CASSYTYEVVTHGYTF. Here the CDR3 DNA reads TGTGCCAGCAGTTACACGTACGAGGTTGTCACGCATGGCTACACCTTC.

The J gene is TRBJ2-1, the V gene TRBV28; D might be TRBD1 (6 bases). Germline assignment: CDR1 MDHEN and CDR2 SYDVKM. CDR3 length equals 12 residues. The V end was cut by 3 bases, the J end by 9 bases, with 9 bases between. The CDR3 loop reads CASSLRGSEQFF. DNA for the CDR3: TGTGCCAGCAGTTTGAGGGGGTCTGAGCAGTTCTTC.

The chain carries TRBV30 and TRBJ1-3; 10 bases are shared with TRBD1. The CDR3 spans 14 residues. V was pared by 5 bases and J by 4 bases, with 5 bases of the junction left unmatched. Germline V CDR1 and CDR2: GTSNPN, SVGIG (reference sequence). The CDR3 is CAWGGTGEGNTIYF. The CDR3 DNA reads as TGTGCCTGGGGTGGGACAGGGGAAGGAAACACCATATATTTT.

This clone appeared many times. The rearrangement links TRBV14 to TRBJ1-6, with TRBD1 matching 7 bases. Trimming took 4 bases from V and 3 from J; bases not matched to a gene: 3. Germline V CDR1 and CDR2: SGHDN, FVKESK. The CDR3 contains 15 residues. CDR3 sequence reads: CASSPGTVYNSPLHF. For the CDR3, the DNA is TGTGCCAGCAGCCCAGGGACAGTCTATAATTCACCCCTCCACTTT.

The rearrangement links TRBV6-5 to TRBJ1-4; 8 nucleotides align to TRBD1. Germline V gene sequence: CDR1 MNHEY, CDR2 SVGAGI. The CDR3 extends over 14 amino acids. Losses at the gene ends were 5 bases for V and 4 bases for J; bases not matched to a gene: 3. The DNA for the CDR3 is TGTGCCAGCAGTAGGGACAGGCGTAATGAAAAACTGTTTTTT. Encoded protein: CASSRDRRNEKLFF.

The rearrangement links TRBV12-3 or TRBV12-4 to TRBJ2-7; tentative D call: TRBD1 (5 bases). The CDR3 contains 13 residues. The germline V and J ends were trimmed by 3 bases and 3 bases, with 9 bases remaining between them. In DNA form, the CDR3 reads TGTGCCAGCAGTTTCGAGCAGGGCTACGAGCAGTACGTC. Encoded protein: CASSFEQGYEQYV.

The genes are TRBV3-1 (or the pseudogene TRBV3-2) and TRBJ2-2, with a tentative D call TRBD1 (6 bases). CDR1 and CDR2 (germline): LGHDT, YNNKEL (reference sequence). There are 18 residues in the CDR3. V was clipped by 1 base and J by 4 bases, with 19 bases between them. The CDR3 nucleotides are TGTGCCAGCAGCCAAGGACCGGGACAAATTCGTCTCACCGGGGAGCTGTTTTTT. It encodes CASSQGPGQIRLTGELFF.

The table lists this clone with a count of one. This chain uses TRBV10-3 with TRBJ2-3, with D possibly TRBD2 on 6 matching bases. CDR1 and CDR2 from the germline V gene are ENHRY and SYGVKD. The ends were cut back, 6 bases at V and 0 bases at J, with 16 bases in the middle. The CDR3 extends over 16 amino acids. CDR3 sequence (DNA): TGTGCCATCAGCGCCGGAGGGGCACGTAGCACAGATACGCAGTATTTT. Protein: CAISAGGARSTDTQYF.

The J gene is TRBJ2-1, the V gene TRBV7-2, with TRBD2 matching over 9 bases. Looked up from germline, CDR1 is SGHTA and CDR2 is FQGNSA. The junction had 6 bases not matched to a gene; V was cut back by 1 base and J by 2 bases. There are 17 residues in the CDR3. CDR3 in amino acids: CASSLEGVAGAYNEQFF. CDR3 bases: TGTGCCAGCAGCTTAGAGGGAGTAGCGGGGGCCTACAATGAGCAGTTCTTC. The entire variable domain, with the rest obtained from reference TRBV7-2 and TRBJ2-1, is as follows: GAGVSQSPSNKVTEKGKDVELRCDPISGHTALYWYRQSLGQGLEFLIYFQGNSAPDKSGLPSDRFSAERTGGSVSTLTIQRTQQEDSAVYLCASSLEGVAGAYNEQFFGPGTRLTVL.

The chain employs TRBV5-1 and TRBJ1-2, with 7 bases identical to TRBD1. Germline V gives CDR1 SGHRS, CDR2 YFSETQ. The trim removed 0 bases at V and 6 bases at J, leaving 5 bases unmatched. This CDR3 contains 14 residues. The CDR3 DNA is TGCGCCAGCAGCTTGGCCCAGGGGGAAGATGGCTACACCTTC. Protein: CASSLAQGEDGYTF. The full variable domain, its missing parts supplied by reference TRBV5-1 and TRBJ1-2, is KAGVTQTPRYLIKTRGQQVTLSCSPISGHRSVSWYQQTPGQGLQFLFEYFSETQRNKGNFPGRFSGRQFSNSRSEMNVSTLELGDSALYLCASSLAQGEDGYTFGSGTRLTVV.